What follows describes a single T cell receptor (beta chain). What it binds is unknown. The data derive from a study of CD8+ T cells in alopecia areata. General observations from the study: While tofacitinib was given, many expanded lesional clones persisted in scalp and blood. Normal-skin resident alphabeta T cells also appear among scalp sample sequences. Researchers say the link of baseline CD8+ expansion to response remains uncertain, with one nonresponder.

Noted treatment: oral pan-JAK inhibitor, 5-10 mg twice daily. Germline loops: CDR1 LGHNA, CDR2 YSLEER. V was shortened by 4 bases and J by 0 bases, with 6 bases between the two germline ends. The CDR3 spans 13 residues. RNA extraction was followed by reverse transcription into cDNA, which acted as the sequencing template. Repertoires were generated with immunoSEQ multiplex PCR, while TCRdb's copy carries only in-frame clones and drops some. The sample yields about 200,000 clones, about three fifths seen once. This rearrangement joins TRBV4-3 to TRBJ1-1; TRBD1 might be the D (5 bases). The starting material was CD4+ T cells sorted from blood, obtained at week 24, from a patient treated with tofacitinib. The origin of this receptor is a human donor with alopecia areata. CDR3 DNA sequence: TGCGCCAGCAGCCGACAGCTGAACACTGAAGCTTTCTTT. Its translation: CASSRQLNTEAFF.